What follows are 21 T cell receptor beta chains derived from one specimen sequenced in a study of blood T cell repertoires in COVID-19. Measured with immunoSEQ multiplex PCR; TCRdb has only the in-frame clones, and not every one. The sample has some 80,000 clones; about four fifths are singletons. The sequenced sample consisted of peripheral blood. The receptors shown here come from a human donor in a cohort sampled during active COVID-19.

The chain uses TRBV24-1 and TRBJ2-2; 11 nucleotides agree with TRBD1. Germline CDR1 KGHDR, CDR2 SFDVKD. With 1 base clipped from V and 5 bases from J, the junction kept 11 bases outside the gene matches. This CDR3 has 19 amino acids. The CDR3 loop reads CATSDLTGTGGEFTGELFF. CDR3 nucleotides: TGTGCCACCAGTGATTTAACCGGGACAGGGGGAGAATTTACCGGGGAGCTGTTTTTT.

The V and J genes are TRBV7-3 and TRBJ2-1, with D possibly being TRBD2 (7 bases). Trimming pared 1 base from V and 6 bases from J, leaving 13 bases between. The CDR3 spans 15 residues. Germline V lookup: CDR1 SGHTA, CDR2 FQGTGA. The CDR3 DNA follows: TGTGCCAGCAGCTTAAGCGGGGGCCGAGGCAATGAGCAGTTCTTC. It encodes CASSLSGGRGNEQFF.

In this sample, this clone turned up a few times. The gene calls are TRBV7-6 and TRBJ2-1, with 8 bases matching TRBD2. With V trimmed by 5 bases and J by 0 bases, 9 bases remained unmatched. Germline CDR1 reads SGHVS; CDR2 reads FNYEAQ. CDR3 length: 17 residues. The CDR3 DNA reads TGTGCCAGCAGCCCCGACATAGCGGGGACCTCCTACAATGAGCAGTTCTTC. Translation: CASSPDIAGTSYNEQFF.

The chain uses TRBV2 and TRBJ2-1; TRBD2 matches at 10 bases. The germline V gene has CDR1 SNHLY and CDR2 FYNNEI. The CDR3 length is 16 residues. V shed 1 base and J 6 bases; nucleotides not matched to a gene: 6. The CDR3 DNA reads as TGTGCCAGCAGTGAAGTACGAGCGGGAGGGTTCAATGAGCAGTTCTTC. Amino acids: CASSEVRAGGFNEQFF. Full variable domain (missing parts from reference TRBV2 and TRBJ2-1): EPEVTQTPSHQVTQMGQEVILRCVPISNHLYFYWYRQILGQKVEFLVSFYNNEISEKSEIFDDQFSVERPDGSNFTLKIRSTKLEDSAMYFCASSEVRAGGFNEQFFGPGTRLTVL.

The chain is built from TRBV7-9 and TRBJ2-7, with 8 bases matching TRBD2. There are 15 residues in the CDR3. Germline lookup yields CDR1 SEHNR and CDR2 FQNEAQ (reference sequence). With V trimmed by 5 bases and J by 5 bases, 11 bases remained unmatched. In DNA form, the CDR3 reads TGTGCCAGCAGCATCGGGACTAGTCACGTTGACGAGCAGTACGTC. Its translation: CASSIGTSHVDEQYV.

The chain couples TRBV28 to TRBJ2-7, with 12 bases that match TRBD2. Germline values: CDR1 MDHEN, CDR2 SYDVKM. CDR3 size: 16 residues. V lost 5 bases to trimming and J lost 3 bases; unmatched junction nucleotides: 8. The CDR3 loop reads CASSPGGLAGIYEQYF. In DNA form, the CDR3 reads TGTGCCAGCAGTCCCGGCGGACTAGCGGGGATCTACGAGCAGTACTTC.

The CDR3 region is CASSMTRQPQHF. The CDR3 DNA sequence: TGTGCCAGCAGCATGACACGTCAGCCCCAGCATTTT. The genes are TRBV27 and TRBJ1-5, with unresolved D. Germline lookup yields CDR1 MNHEY and CDR2 SMNVEV (reference sequence). CDR3 length equals 12 residues. The V end was cut by 6 bases, the J end by 6 bases, with 9 bases between.

This chain uses TRBV10-3 with TRBJ1-2; no firm D call. Germline CDR1 reads ENHRY; CDR2 reads SYGVKD. V lost 5 bases and J 7 bases, leaving 14 bases between the germline ends. The CDR3 has 13 amino acids. CDR3 in DNA: TGTGCCATCAGTTCCGAGCCCTTAGTTGGCTACACCTTC. Amino acids: CAISSEPLVGYTF.

V gene TRBV6-5 combines with J gene TRBJ2-4, with 9 bases fitting TRBD1. The CDR3 has 12 residues. CDR1 is MNHEY, CDR2 SVGAGI, per germline. Unmatched junction bases numbered 4, after V lost 10 bases and J lost 6 bases. This CDR3 reads CATETGGNIQYF. The CDR3 nucleotides are TGTGCCACTGAGACAGGGGGAAACATTCAGTACTTC.

V is TRBV9 and J is TRBJ1-1; a weak D match, TRBD1 (6 bases). Trimming took 2 bases from V and 4 from J, leaving 12 bases between them. Per the germline V gene, CDR1 is SGDLS and CDR2 is YYNGEE. The CDR3 length is 14 residues. In nucleotides, the CDR3 is TGTGCCAGCAGCGTCGCGGGAGGGGGCACTGAAGCTTTCTTT. Amino acids: CASSVAGGGTEAFF.

The rearrangement joins TRBV6-6 to TRBJ2-3; D not resolved. Looked up from germline, CDR1 is MNHNY and CDR2 is SVGAGI (reference sequence). V lost 4 bases and J 4 bases, leaving 6 bases between the germline ends. This CDR3 region has 12 residues. For the CDR3, the DNA is TGTGCCAGCAGTTGGGCAGCAGATACGCAGTATTTT. Its protein is CASSWAADTQYF.

This sequence joins TRBV11-3 and TRBJ2-1, with 7 bases identical to TRBD1. This CDR3 contains 16 residues. Germline V gene sequence: CDR1 SGHNT, CDR2 YENEEA. Losses at the gene ends were 4 bases for V and 1 base for J; bases not matched to a gene: 7. For the CDR3, the DNA is TGTGCCAGCAGCTCCCGACAGGGCCTGTCCTACAATGAGCAGTTCTTC. Translated, it gives CASSSRQGLSYNEQFF.

This clone was observed a handful of times. The chain has TRBV19 and TRBJ1-5; D unresolved. The germline CDR1 and CDR2 sequences are LNHDA and SQIVND (reference sequence). The CDR3 is 14 amino acids. V was pared by 5 bases and J by 4 bases, with 12 bases between. CDR3 region: CASSSSLYNQPQHF. The CDR3 nucleotides are TGTGCCAGTAGTTCCTCCCTCTATAATCAGCCCCAGCATTTT.

The chain couples TRBV28 to TRBJ2-1; tentatively, D is TRBD2 (5 bases). V was pared by 5 bases and J by 4 bases, with 9 bases between. Germline CDR1 reads MDHEN; CDR2 reads SYDVKM. This CDR3 is built from 13 residues. The CDR3 nucleotides read TGTGCCAGCAGTCCCGGGGTTTACAATGAGCAGTTCTTC. Translating it yields CASSPGVYNEQFF.

The rearrangement links TRBV19 to TRBJ1-3, with D uncertain. The CDR3 is 15 residues long. Trimming left V 0 bases short and J 1 base short, with 7 bases between. Germline CDR1 is LNHDA and CDR2 is SQIVND (reference sequence). The CDR3 bases are TGTGCCAGTAGTATAGACGACTTTTCTGGAAACACCATATATTTT. Translating it yields CASSIDDFSGNTIYF.

The V and J genes are TRBV11-2 and TRBJ2-7; D is unclear. The V gene's germline CDR1 is SGHAT and CDR2 FQNNGV. The V gene lost 1 base and the J gene lost 2 bases, with 6 bases spanning the gap. This CDR3 has 13 amino acids. The CDR3 spells CASSLGVTYEQYF. CDR3 coding DNA: TGTGCCAGCAGCTTAGGCGTCACCTACGAGCAGTACTTC. Based on the CDR3 plus reference TRBV11-2 and TRBJ2-7, the full variable domain is EAGVAQSPRYKIIEKRQSVAFWCNPISGHATLYWYQQILGQGPKLLIQFQNNGVVDDSQLPKDRFSAERLKGVDSTLKIQPAKLEDSAVYLCASSLGVTYEQYFGPGTRLTVT.

The rearrangement uses TRBV2 and TRBJ2-1; tentative D call: TRBD2 (7 bases). Germline V lookup: CDR1 SNHLY, CDR2 FYNNEI. This CDR3 region has 13 residues. The CDR3 spells CATGGQSYNEQFF. The CDR3 DNA is TGTGCGACCGGGGGGCAGAGCTACAATGAGCAGTTCTTC.

This sequence joins TRBV19 and TRBJ1-5; D may be TRBD1 (5 bases). The V and J ends lost 3 bases and 11 bases respectively, with 14 bases between them. The CDR3 is 13 residues long. The V gene's germline CDR1 is LNHDA and CDR2 SQIVND (reference sequence). CDR3 bases: TGTGCCAGTAGTATTTACGTGGGGGGGTCCCAGCATTTT. The encoded protein is CASSIYVGGSQHF.

The J gene is TRBJ2-7, the V gene TRBV7-6, with 10 bases lining up with TRBD1. Germline V gives CDR1 SGHVS, CDR2 FNYEAQ. The V gene end was trimmed by 5 bases and the J gene end by 0 bases; junction bases not matched to a gene: 4. This CDR3 spans 15 amino acids. CDR3 coding DNA: TGTGCCAGCAGCCTTGGGACAGGGGACTCCTACGAGCAGTACTTC. Protein sequence: CASSLGTGDSYEQYF.

This sequence joins TRBV3-1 (or the pseudogene TRBV3-2) and TRBJ1-5, with D unclear. The V gene's germline CDR1 is LGHDT and CDR2 YNNKEL (reference sequence). The CDR3 totals 15 residues. Between the trimmed V and J ends, which lost 6 bases and 5 bases, there was a span of 17 bases. CDR3 region: CASSHKPQEDQPQHF. As DNA, the CDR3 is TGTGCCAGCAGTCATAAACCCCAGGAGGATCAGCCCCAGCATTTT.

This clone turned up a few times. This chain links TRBV11-3 with TRBJ2-7; D may be TRBD1 (6 bases). Trimming cost V 3 bases and J 6 bases, with 12 bases left between them. Germline assignment: CDR1 SGHNT and CDR2 YENEEA. This CDR3 contains 13 residues. Here the CDR3 reads CASSFPTGFEQYV. CDR3 DNA sequence: TGTGCCAGCAGCTTTCCCACAGGGTTCGAGCAGTACGTC.